This T cell receptor beta chain was profiled in a study of persistence of HIV-infected CD4 T cells (dated by TCRdb to about 2020). Looking at the study overall: CMV- and HIV-1 Gag-responding CD4+ T cells were isolated from ART-treated individuals so that antigen-driven clonal expansion of HIV-1-infected cells could be examined. The median time the participants had spent on suppressive ART was eight to nine years. Peripheral blood samples of up to about 200 mL were collected at multiple time points, except for a couple of participants, who underwent leukapheresis at a single time point. Proviral sequencing was used to assess clonality among infected cells, whereas TCRbeta sequencing gauged the clonality of all cells within each sorted population. For the TCR cluster analysis across participants, fewer than 10 participants were included for CMV and over 5 participants for Gag.

In light of the paper, this sample's treatment or condition label describes: suppressive antiretroviral therapy. Lysates of CMV-infected fibroblasts were used at 10 ug/mL for cell stimulation. Nonresponding CD40L-negative CD69-negative CD45RO-high memory CD4+ T cells were sorted as memory populations depleted of antigen-responding cells. Participants were HIV-1-infected adults who started suppressive ART during chronic infection. Plasma HIV-1 RNA had been undetectable (below 50 copies/mL) in participants for at least 4 years. To be included, a participant needed positive CMV serology and a CD4+ T cell count above 400 cells/uL. Before stimulation, PBMCs were isolated using density centrifugation and depleted of CD8+ T cells. For approximately 20 hours, the CD8-depleted PBMCs were stimulated with anti-CD28/CD49d costimulation, a CD40-blocking antibody, and enfuvirtide to prevent new infections. Cell sorting was done on a Beckman Coulter MoFlo Legacy or XDP sorter, and dead cells were excluded with propidium iodide. For samples with more than one million cells, genomic DNA was extracted with the QIAamp DNA Mini Kit, and for all other samples the Quick-DNA Microprep Kit was used.

TCRbeta repertoires were sequenced from genomic DNA with the immunoSEQ hsTCRB assay version 4 in survey mode. For TCRbeta sequencing, genomic DNA was diluted to 10 ng/uL, and up to about 1 ug was used per sample. On the study's bioinformatics: TCRbeta data analysis was done in ImmunoSeq Analyzer 3.0, and diversity was calculated on productive nucleotide rearrangements. Lower-bound TCR diversity was estimated with the improved Chao index, and clonality with the Gini coefficient using the Immunarch R package. Different nucleotide rearrangements encoding the same CDR3beta amino acid sequence were counted as distinct clonotypes. Differential abundance analysis found TCRbeta sequences that were significantly enriched in antigen-responding cells compared with anti-CD3/anti-CD28-activated cells. GLIPH2 grouped TCRs by predicted peptide-MHC specificity, both within each participant and across combined participant data sets. What TCRdb holds here is the immuneACCESS table cut down to in-frame rearrangements. Part of the clones is not present; checked against another copy, under half of the missing clones reflect an unresolved V gene, and the others are unexplained. The DNA was the basis for D and trimming; V, J and clone size are from that table. The sample data list about 28,000 clones, and around 80% of these were observed just once. The top ten constitute roughly 5% of the sample.

What the work shows at the level of the full study, not this receptor alone: Significantly lower TCRbeta richness was observed in CMV- and Gag-responding cells than in anti-CD3/anti-CD28-responding cells, and higher oligoclonality was observed in CMV-responding cells than in CD3/CD28-stimulated and Gag-responding cells. Few individuals were included in the study, and only a limited range of antigens was tested. Bulk TCR analyses could not be restricted to the rare CMV-responding cells that actually carried HIV-1 proviruses. Within the same sorted populations, TCR oligoclonality correlated with proviral oligoclonality. Antigen-responding cells were enriched for degenerate expanded CDR3beta sequences, which suggests convergent selection of CD4+ responses to CMV and Gag.

Of note for this clone: Its antigen remains unidentified. No base-level quality is on record; no much larger clone is a single base apart.

Reading from cysteine to phenylalanine, the CDR3 counts 14 amino acids. CDR3 DNA is the only sequence kept; it has 42 bases, read in frame from the first base. V lost 6 bases and J lost 2 bases, and the count of bases not matched to a germline gene is 7. CDR1 and CDR2, looked up from the germline V gene, are SQVTM and ANQGSEA. The rearranged segments are TRBV29-1 and TRBJ2-7; the junction holds 10 bases that match TRBD1. This TCR came from an adult man with HIV who was CMV-seropositive. The sequences come from CD4+ T cells sorted from PBMCs after roughly 17-hour stimulation, collected from a patient who received antiretroviral therapy. The cell subset or site label here, explained by the study, means: CD40L-CD69- CD45RO-high memory CD4 T cells not responding to CMV lysate. The DNA is TGCAGCGTCGCGATCGGGACAGGGGCCTACGAGCAGTACTTC. Its protein product is CSVAIGTGAYEQYF.